Listed below are T cell receptor beta chains from one sample, sequenced in a study of T cell repertoires in cytomegalovirus infection. For these TCRs, the target antigens are not known. A single record per CDR3 protein comes from TCRdb applying MiXCR to the reads. Of 380,000 or so distinct CDR3 sequences in the sample, approximately 30% are singletons; the top ten hold approximately 13%. This sample comprised cultured PBMCs, obtained from culture after CMV antigen stimulation. The receptors here all came from a human donor in good health (CMV status not recorded). Some clones in this sample may be carry-over from other donors' samples. The CDR3 runs from the conserved cysteine through the conserved F or W.

cdr3_length v_call cdr3_aa
15 TRBV9 CASSVGGRSSYEQYF
15 TRBV6-5 CASTLAGTGGDGYTF
18 TRBV6-6 CASSYSTKARRDTGELFF
15 TRBV19 CASKLAGGGADTQYF
17 TRBV19 CASSIDLASGTYNEQFF
18 TRBV10-3 CAISGGLAEAGSYNEQFF
14 TRBV7-4 CASSELGQTYEQYF
12 TRBV20-1 CSAPHFGYEQYF
16 TRBV6-5 CATYREQLYGANVLTF
15 TRBV7-6 CASRQGPGQTYEQYF
15 TRBV5-4 CASSFGSGARETQYF
13 TRBV7-8 CASSFQDNQPQHF
13 TRBV7-2 CASSWAVTDTQYF
15 TRBV7-9 CASSLVLRGHTEAFF
15 TRBV11-2 CASSLGGREADTQYF
14 TRBV6-5 CASSYSLGNQPQHF
14 TRBV12-3/TRBV12-4 CASSLVQGLQPQHF
15 TRBV7-2 CASSQTAVKNNEQFF
16 TRBV7-2 CASSPRTGGTGGKLFF
14 TRBV11-2 CASSFGSPNYGYTF
18 TRBV27 CASSFVGTSGIGYNEQFF
15 TRBV29-1 CSVERGTAFTDTQYF
18 TRBV4-2 CASSQEMGQGLTSYEQYF
12 TRBV24-1 CATSEQDRAQFF
13 TRBV6-1 CASSERQGTEAFF
16 TRBV7-2 CASSEAGTTVYNEQFF
14 TRBV7-2 CASSQDRMNTEAFF
16 TRBV7-2 CASSLRGGTNTGELFF
15 TRBV20-1 CSAPGQILAKNIQYF
16 TRBV7-2 CASSSLGGVGADTQYF
15 TRBV3-1 CASSDRGGLGEKLFF
13 TRBV10-1 CASSGLAGNEQFF
13 TRBV6-6 CASDPSGRVLEFF
12 TRBV28 CASSAGPDTQYF
12 TRBV19 CASLALNNEQFF
19 TRBV6-6 CASSFRRGGLRVTNNEQFF
23 TRBV25-1 CASSADTVGGVRLTPNSGNTIYF
16 TRBV7-8 CASSLVPDTSTDTQYF
15 TRBV6-6 CASRDLAGAFNEQFF
12 TRBV7-8 CASSLRSRQQYF
14 TRBV6-2/TRBV6-3 CASSENRGNTEAFF
14 TRBV5-4 CASSLSDFPGELFF
18 TRBV24-1 CATSDSLQGAMGYNEQFF
11 TRBV20-1 CSTHTYNEQFF
12 TRBV10-1 CASSDTKGGYTF